This T cell receptor beta chain was captured by sequencing in a study of cytomegalovirus exposure and HLA in healthy donors. Study details: There were 65 million to 85 million unique TCRs (from HLA-typed donors) in an early data release. Points from the study as a whole: Researchers reported in a later analysis that a missense DCLRE1C variant was tied to TCR beta V- and J-gene trimming. The authors considered a cluster of highly shared sequence variants likely to be a sequencing artifact. The later analysis indicated that the majority of CMV-associated TCR beta chains appeared HLA-restricted.

The CDR3 covers 14 residues. The V end was cut by 0 bases, the J end by 6 bases, with 11 bases between. Germline CDR1 is LNHNV and CDR2 is YYDKDF (reference sequence). On this clone itself: Its antigen remains unidentified.

Amplification used 60 Vbeta primers and 13 Jbeta primers. Data came from immunoSEQ multiplex PCR; TCRdb stores just in-frame clones and leaves some out. The table includes under 150,000 clones, 81% detected once. The chain carries TRBV15 and TRBJ2-5; D not resolved. The sequence derives from a man aged 18 to 30 in good health and CMV-seronegative. The sequenced material came from PBMCs. The chain's CDR3 is CATSRDQVLQTQYF. CDR3 nucleotides: TGTGCCACCAGCAGAGATCAGGTCTTGCAGACCCAGTACTTC.